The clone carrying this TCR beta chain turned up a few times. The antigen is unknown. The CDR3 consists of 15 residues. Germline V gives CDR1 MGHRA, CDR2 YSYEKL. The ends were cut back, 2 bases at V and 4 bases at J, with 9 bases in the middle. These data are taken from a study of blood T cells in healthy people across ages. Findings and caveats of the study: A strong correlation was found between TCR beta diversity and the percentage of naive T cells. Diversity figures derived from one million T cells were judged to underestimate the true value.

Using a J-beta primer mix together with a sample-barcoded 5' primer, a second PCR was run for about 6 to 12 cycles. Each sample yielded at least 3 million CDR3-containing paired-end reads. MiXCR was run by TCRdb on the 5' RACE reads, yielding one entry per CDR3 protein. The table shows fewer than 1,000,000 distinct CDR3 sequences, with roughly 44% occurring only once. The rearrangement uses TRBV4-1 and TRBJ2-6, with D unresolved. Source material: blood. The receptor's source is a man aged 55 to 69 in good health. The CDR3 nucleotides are TGCGCCAGCAGCCAACCCCCAGCCGGGGCCAACGTCCTGACTTTC. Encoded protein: CASSQPPAGANVLTF.